The sequence of this T cell receptor beta chain was determined in a study of cytomegalovirus exposure and HLA in healthy donors. Looking at the study overall: Earlier findings included some 120 million unique TCR beta sequences obtained from about 179 million T cells.

The germline V gene has CDR1 MNHNS and CDR2 SASEGT. This CDR3 spans 12 amino acids. V lost 5 bases, J lost 11 bases, and 16 bases lay in between. Use of 60 Vbeta and 13 Jbeta primers characterized the PCR. TCRdb keeps only in-frame clones here, not all; method: immunoSEQ multiplex PCR. This table holds 100,000 to 150,000 clones, roughly a sixth found once. Notes on this clone: Its target is unknown.

Study findings and constraints: The classifier reportedly diagnosed cytomegalovirus status with high sensitivity and specificity.

The receptor was derived from a female donor in good health and CMV-seropositive. The rearrangement joins TRBV6-1 to TRBJ2-7; tentatively, D is TRBD1 (6 bases). Sequenced material: PBMCs. Here the CDR3 reads CASSTAPGQEYF. CDR3 coding DNA: TGTGCCAGCAGTACCGCTCCGGGACAAGAGTACTTC.